Listed below are T cell receptor beta chains from one sample, sequenced in a study of blood T cell repertoires in COVID-19. The repertoire was sequenced with immunoSEQ multiplex PCR; TCRdb's copy has only in-frame clones and lacks some. Of more than 200,000 clones in the sample, roughly 80% were seen once. The sample comprised peripheral blood. The receptors come from an elderly woman with acute or convalescent COVID-19. Both conserved end residues are part of each CDR3. The order of the fields is V gene, D gene, J gene, CDR3 protein. The D gene is left open where the match is weak.

TRBV28,TRBD2,TRBJ2-5,CASSLAGTSGRAEETQYF
TRBV5-1,TRBD1,TRBJ1-1,CASSTGGGRDTEAFF
TRBV7-2,TRBD1,TRBJ1-5,CASSIRGQGNGGTQHF
TRBV18,NA,TRBJ1-6,CASSPQSSYNSPLHF
TRBV6-5,NA,TRBJ1-3,CASGQQPSGNTIYF
TRBV7-9,NA,TRBJ2-3,CASSPGHATDTQYF
TRBV6-6,NA,TRBJ1-1,CASSYSPSLAEAFF
TRBV9,NA,TRBJ1-2,CASSERGGNYGYTF
TRBV15,TRBD1,TRBJ1-4,CATSRKTGQFSEKLFF
TRBV27,TRBD1,TRBJ2-7,CASSLGSPGQYYEQYF
TRBV10-1,NA,TRBJ2-3,CASSGVATATATDTQYF
TRBV12-5,TRBD1,TRBJ2-2,CASGPGTGATGELFF
TRBV2,TRBD1,TRBJ1-4,CASRFGTGVFTNEKLFF